This TCR beta chain derives from a study of blood T cells in healthy people across ages (dated by TCRdb to about 2015). For context, the study as a whole: In model experiments, roughly one uniquely barcoded TCR beta cDNA molecule per two T cells was captured by template switching. The study measured age-related changes in TCR beta repertoire diversity using deep sequencing normalized with unique cDNA molecular identifiers. Four age groups were formed from the donors: young (average roughly 16 years), middle-aged (around 41), aged (roughly 56) and long-lived (around 82). To avoid experimental bias, donors of different ages were distributed randomly across sequencing lanes. Using the same blood draw, the study looked at two additional independent replicas of 1 million unique cDNA reads for two donors, one aged 18 to 30 and the other aged 80 or older. What the research found in general, with its limitations: Conclusive comparison of naive and antigen-experienced compartments was prevented by the profiling of bulk unsorted PBMCs. As age increased, observed TCR beta diversity per million T cells dropped in a roughly linear way, and a significant reduction was already evident by age 40. Because donor CMV infection status was unknown, age-related changes in expanded clonotypes were potentially confounded. Estimates of total diversity based on one million sequenced T cells were considered lower bounds and underestimates. A strong correlation was found between observed TCR beta diversity and the percentage of naive T cells measured by flow cytometry. Compared with the aged group, the long-lived group had more naive CD4+ T cells, fewer expanded clones and increased TCR diversity, suggesting age selection.

This clonotype was counted a few times. Its binding antigen is unknown. The record has no base qualities; no much larger clone is one base away. CDR1 and CDR2, per the germline V gene, are SNHLY and FYNNEI. Including the terminal cysteine and phenylalanine, the CDR3 comprises 16 residues. Just CDR3 DNA is preserved here, 48 bases in frame from base 1. Trimming removed 0 bases from V and 7 bases from J, leaving 18 bases between the germline ends. The roughly 42 donors, aged about 6 to 95 years, were systemically healthy Caucasian individuals from Russia. Each donor gave 9.5 to 10 milliliters of peripheral blood, drawn into EDTA-treated Vacutainer tubes. Ficoll-Paque density-gradient centrifugation was used to isolate PBMCs, with at least 7 million obtained per sample. Total RNA, at least 6 micrograms per sample, was extracted from PBMCs with Trizol reagent. For every donor, flow cytometry on a PBMC aliquot measured the percentage of naive CD45RAhigh/CD27high T cells.

Library generation was performed with 5' RACE. TCRdb names Illumina HiSeq 2500 as the instrument used. A second PCR of about 7 to 12 cycles was performed with a sample-barcoded 5' primer and a J-beta primer mix. A template-switch 5' adaptor carrying 12 random nucleotides introduced a unique molecular identifier onto each TCR beta cDNA molecule. Each sample yielded at least 2.5 million CDR3-containing paired-end reads. The Mint cDNA synthesis kit, primed by a TRBC-specific oligonucleotide, was used to synthesize first-strand cDNA from all RNA. After uracil-DNA glycosylase treatment, a first 18-cycle PCR used universal primers M1SS and BC2_uni_R on all cDNA. In the paper's pipeline: For normalization, 1 million high-quality reads were randomly selected from each sample, with every read carrying a distinct molecular identifier. Instead of being binned into consensus sequences, reads that shared molecular identifiers were thrown out. MiTCR, run with a Q25 quality threshold and the strictest error-elimination algorithm, handled CDR3 identification, clonotype clustering and error correction. Lower-bound total TCR beta diversity was estimated with a nonparametric unseen species model using Euler transformation. TCRdb passed the public sequencing reads through fastp at Q25 and MiXCR, retaining productive beta sequences. Entries are consolidated by CDR3 protein sequence, retaining the most common genes and DNA. The V and J calls were not made by the authors but by TCRdb's processing. The table for this sample lists over a million distinct CDR3 sequences; roughly 40% of them were counted only once. Approximately 7.9% of the sample belongs to the ten largest clones.

What was sequenced was blood. The TCR sequence derives from a woman between 18 and 29 years old in good health. Rearrangement joined TRBV2 to TRBJ1-2; TRBD1 is possibly the D segment (5 matching bases). The CDR3 protein sequence reads: CASSEAGVVGLSGYTF. The sequence in DNA is TGTGCCAGCAGTGAAGCGGGGGTGGTGGGTCTATCTGGCTACACCTTC.